The 25 T cell receptor beta chains in this list originate from one sample, sequenced in a study of cytomegalovirus exposure and HLA in healthy donors listed by TCRdb under 2017. The library was obtained by the immunoSEQ multiplex PCR assay. For the multiplex PCR, a mixture combining 60 forward primers for TCR Vbeta segments and 13 reverse primers for TCR Jbeta segments was used. TCRdb limited this immuneACCESS table to in-frame rearrangements with V and J called. A share of clones is missing; checked studies link under half to unresolved V genes, and the rest is unexplained. The table for this sample lists roughly 110,000 clones; 75% of them were counted only once. The ten top clones hold 2.5% to 3% of the sample. Input material: PBMCs. The receptors derive from a male donor in good health and CMV-seropositive.

The chain has TRBV9 and TRBJ2-2, with TRBD1 matching 7 bases. The germline gives CDR1 SGDLS, CDR2 YYNGEE. V shed 4 bases, J shed 0 bases, and the junction held 3 bases outside the gene matches. This CDR3 comprises 15 residues. The CDR3 nucleotides are TGTGCCAGCAGCTTGGGACAGACGAACACCGGGGAGCTGTTTTTT. As protein: CASSLGQTNTGELFF.

CDR3 nucleotide sequence: TGCGCCAGCAGCCAAACCCTCCGCGGGGGCTTCACAGATACGCAGTATTTT. This codes for CASSQTLRGGFTDTQYF. The chain recombines TRBV4-1 with TRBJ2-3; perhaps TRBD2 as D (7 bases). Germline V gene data show CDR1 as MGHRA and CDR2 as YSYEKL. V was trimmed by 2 bases and J by 2 bases, leaving 17 bases between them. The CDR3 is 17 residues long.

There are a few counts of this clone. The rearrangement links TRBV28 to TRBJ1-2, with a possible D match to TRBD1 (5 bases). The V and J ends lost 7 bases and 5 bases respectively, with 17 bases between them. The CDR3 is made up of 14 amino acids. Looked up from germline, CDR1 is MDHEN and CDR2 is SYDVKM. The CDR3 protein is CASIESGGGYGYTF. Here the CDR3 DNA reads TGTGCCAGCATTGAATCTGGGGGGGGATATGGCTACACCTTC.

CDR3 nucleotide sequence: TGTGCCAGCAGCTTGGGGATGGAGGGGGAGCAGTACTTC. Protein: CASSLGMEGEQYF. The chain carries TRBV7-8 and TRBJ2-7; D may be TRBD2 (6 bases). CDR1 and CDR2 (germline): SGHVS, FQNEAQ. The CDR3 is made up of 13 amino acids. V was shortened by 3 bases and J by 7 bases, with 13 bases between the two germline ends.

This sequence joins TRBV30 and TRBJ2-1, with a weak D call TRBD2 (6 bases). The V gene lost 5 bases and the J gene lost 14 bases, with 19 bases spanning the gap. The CDR3 has 12 amino acids. Germline V lookup: CDR1 GTSNPN, CDR2 SVGIG (reference sequence). This CDR3 is CAWGRSAGSKFF. The CDR3 DNA follows: TGTGCCTGGGGGAGGAGCGCAGGGTCAAAGTTCTTC.

The chain links TRBV9 to TRBJ1-1; D gene unclear. CDR1 SGDLS and CDR2 YYNGEE come from the germline V gene. There are 17 residues in the CDR3. Deletions cut 3 bases from V and 0 bases from J, with 18 bases between. The chain's CDR3 is CASSAPRERGLNTEAFF. The CDR3 nucleotides read TGTGCCAGCAGCGCCCCAAGAGAGCGAGGCCTGAACACTGAAGCTTTCTTT.

This clone was detected only once. This chain uses TRBV28 with TRBJ1-2; a weak D match, TRBD1 (5 bases). CDR3 length equals 12 residues. The germline V and J ends were trimmed by 6 bases and 2 bases, with 7 bases remaining between them. From germline, CDR1 is MDHEN and CDR2 SYDVKM. CDR3 coding DNA: TGTGCCAGCAGACAGGTGAACTATGGCTACACCTTC. Encoded protein: CASRQVNYGYTF.

The chain recombines TRBV28 with TRBJ2-2, with 8 bases lining up with TRBD1. Unmatched junction bases numbered 8, after V lost 7 bases and J lost 4 bases. There are 15 residues in the CDR3. The germline gives CDR1 MDHEN, CDR2 SYDVKM. CDR3 residues: CASNLGQAGTGELFF. The CDR3 DNA is TGTGCCAGCAACTTGGGACAGGCTGGCACCGGGGAGCTGTTTTTT.

The chain recombines TRBV4-1 with TRBJ1-1; D is perhaps TRBD1 (6 bases). The CDR3 totals 16 residues. The V end lost 4 bases, the J end lost 1 base, and 16 bases lay between the germline ends. Germline CDR1 is MGHRA and CDR2 is YSYEKL. CDR3 residues: CASSPRAPDRNTEAFF. DNA for the CDR3: TGCGCCAGCAGCCCCCGCGCCCCGGACAGGAACACTGAAGCTTTCTTT.

The V gene is TRBV7-2, the J gene TRBJ2-7; maybe TRBD1 (6 bases). The germline V gene has CDR1 SGHTA and CDR2 FQGNSA. CDR3 length: 14 residues. V lost 4 bases and J 5 bases, leaving 15 bases between the germline ends. In DNA, the CDR3 is TGTGCCAGCAGCTCACAGGGTATTGGTAACGAGCAGTACTTC. Amino acids: CASSSQGIGNEQYF. Variable domain in full (rest from reference TRBV7-2 and TRBJ2-7): GAGVSQSPSNKVTEKGKDVELRCDPISGHTALYWYRQSLGQGLEFLIYFQGNSAPDKSGLPSDRFSAERTGGSVSTLTIQRTQQEDSAVYLCASSSQGIGNEQYFGPGTRLTVT.

The chain is built from TRBV10-3 and TRBJ2-3, with 11 bases fitting TRBD1. Germline lookup yields CDR1 ENHRY and CDR2 SYGVKD. The CDR3 totals 15 residues. V trimming: 4 bases; J trimming: 5 bases; junction bases outside the gene matches: 5. The DNA for the CDR3 is TGTGCCATCAGTGTAGGACAGGGGGCTGTAGATACGCAGTATTTT. Translation: CAISVGQGAVDTQYF.

This clone was picked up a small number of times. The chain has TRBV6-4 and TRBJ2-1, with TRBD2 matching over 10 bases. The CDR3 totals 14 residues. The V and J ends lost 4 bases and 8 bases, in that order; junction bases with no gene match: 5. Germline CDR1 reads MRHNA; CDR2 reads SNTAGT. The CDR3 nucleotides are TGTGCCAGCAGTGCGCTAGCGGGAGCAGATGAGCAGTTCTTC. It codes for CASSALAGADEQFF.

The table lists this clone with a few counts. The chain carries TRBV30 and TRBJ2-4; 7 bases line up with TRBD1. CDR3 length: 14 amino acids. The ends lost 3 bases at V and 4 bases at J; junction bases unmatched: 6. The germline V gene has CDR1 GTSNPN and CDR2 SVGIG (reference sequence). CDR3 sequence reads: CAWRKQGTKNIQYF. The CDR3 coding sequence is TGTGCCTGGAGGAAACAGGGGACGAAAAACATTCAGTACTTC.

V is TRBV19 and J is TRBJ2-7; weak D call: TRBD1 (5 bases). V lost 10 bases and J 5 bases, leaving 15 bases between the germline ends. The CDR3 is 12 amino acids. Germline lookup yields CDR1 LNHDA and CDR2 SQIVND (reference sequence). The CDR3 loop is CAIQGRVHEQYF. The CDR3 DNA is TGTGCCATTCAAGGCAGGGTCCACGAGCAGTACTTC.

The chain's CDR3 is CASSPGTSGFYEQYF. The CDR3 DNA is TGTGCCAGCAGCCCGGGGACTAGCGGTTTCTACGAGCAGTACTTC. The chain is built from TRBV6-5 and TRBJ2-7; 11 bases are a match to TRBD2. Per germline, CDR1 MNHEY and CDR2 SVGAGI. Unmatched junction bases numbered 7, after V lost 6 bases and J lost 3 bases. There are 15 residues in the CDR3.

In DNA form, the CDR3 reads TGTGCCAGCAGTTTATTAGGACTAGCGGGGGCCGGCTACGAGCAGTACTTC. Translated, it gives CASSLLGLAGAGYEQYF. The chain is built from TRBV27 and TRBJ2-7; 13 nucleotides align to TRBD2. The junction had 6 bases not matched to a gene; V was cut back by 1 base and J by 3 bases. This CDR3 region has 17 residues. The germline V gene has CDR1 MNHEY and CDR2 SMNVEV (reference sequence).

This chain connects TRBV19 to TRBJ2-1; 12 bases are shared with TRBD1. The V and J ends lost 3 bases and 6 bases, in that order; junction bases with no gene match: 15. CDR1 is LNHDA, CDR2 SQIVND, per germline (reference sequence). The CDR3 consists of 19 residues. CDR3 bases: TGTGCCAGTAGTATTTTCCTCGGGACAGGGGGCGATTTTATCAATGAGCAGTTCTTC. It encodes CASSIFLGTGGDFINEQFF.

This chain links TRBV6-5 with TRBJ2-5; perhaps TRBD2 as D (5 bases). V lost 2 bases and J lost 6, with 10 bases in between. CDR3 length: 13 residues. The germline V gene encodes CDR1 MNHEY and CDR2 SVGAGI. The CDR3 DNA sequence: TGTGCCAGCAGTTACCTCGGGATGCAGACCCAGTACTTC. Amino acids: CASSYLGMQTQYF.

The CDR3 sequence: CASHLRTSGSYEQYF. Written as DNA, the CDR3 is TGTGCCAGCCACCTAAGGACTAGCGGGAGTTACGAGCAGTACTTC. The chain joins TRBV5-6 to TRBJ2-7; 13 positions agree with TRBD2. Germline values: CDR1 SGHDT, CDR2 YYEEEE. This CDR3 region has 15 residues. V shed 7 bases, J shed 4 bases, and the junction held 8 bases outside the gene matches.

There are a few counts of this clone. V and J are TRBV5-1 and TRBJ2-1; 12 bases are a match to TRBD2. V lost 1 base, J lost 9 bases, and 5 bases stayed unmatched. The germline V gene encodes CDR1 SGHRS and CDR2 YFSETQ. This CDR3 comprises 15 residues. The CDR3 sequence is CASSLRLAGVGEQFF. CDR3 in DNA: TGCGCCAGCAGCTTGAGACTAGCGGGAGTGGGTGAGCAGTTCTTC. The complete variable domain, with remaining parts taken from reference TRBV5-1 and TRBJ2-1, reads KAGVTQTPRYLIKTRGQQVTLSCSPISGHRSVSWYQQTPGQGLQFLFEYFSETQRNKGNFPGRFSGRQFSNSRSEMNVSTLELGDSALYLCASSLRLAGVGEQFFGPGTRLTVL.

The J gene is TRBJ2-5, the V gene TRBV4-2, with 13 bases identical to TRBD2. The tail of the sequence fits TRBJ2-7 better, so the J call may be wrong. The CDR3 contains 18 residues. Per germline, CDR1 LGHNA and CDR2 YNFKEQ. The CDR3 DNA reads as TGTGCCAGCAGCCAAGCCTCGACCGGGACTAGCGGGACTTACGAGCAGTACTTC. Protein product: CASSQASTGTSGTYEQYF.

The chain has TRBV25-1 and TRBJ2-2; 12 nucleotides match TRBD2. The V segment lost 9 bases and the J segment 6 bases; nucleotides outside the gene matches: 17. CDR1 is MGHDK and CDR2 is SYGVNS in the germline V gene. The length of the CDR3 is 18 residues. CDR3 nucleotides: TGTGCCAGTCCGGTGAGGCGGGCTAGCGGGAGGGCGGCCGGGGAGCTGTTTTTT. It is translated as CASPVRRASGRAAGELFF.

A single count supports this clone. The rearrangement uses TRBV18 and TRBJ2-7; unclear D gene. V lost 0 bases and J 2 bases, leaving 14 bases between the germline ends. The CDR3 consists of 16 residues. Germline V CDR1 and CDR2: KGHSH, LQKENI. The CDR3 region has the DNA TGTGCCAGCTCACCACCAGAGAGCCCACTTACCTACGAGCAGTACTTC. This translates into CASSPPESPLTYEQYF.

The chain has TRBV7-2 and TRBJ2-3; 8 positions agree with TRBD2. This CDR3 is 14 amino acids long. Germline V CDR1 and CDR2: SGHTA, FQGNSA. V gave up 5 bases and J gave up 3 bases; unmatched junction bases: 4. CDR3 amino acids: CASSDPSGTDTQYF. The CDR3 DNA reads TGTGCCAGCAGCGACCCTAGCGGGACAGATACGCAGTATTTT.

This clone was recorded a few times. The sample carries other DNA sequences with the same CDR3. The chain employs TRBV5-1 and TRBJ1-3; D call uncertain. Germline CDR1 reads SGHRS; CDR2 reads YFSETQ. V lost 4 bases to trimming and J lost 0 bases, with 8 bases between them. The CDR3 is 14 residues long. As DNA, the CDR3 is TGCGCCAGCAGCGGTGGGAGCTCTGGAAACACCATATATTTT. Translation: CASSGGSSGNTIYF. Combining the CDR3 with reference TRBV5-1 and TRBJ1-3 gives the whole variable domain KAGVTQTPRYLIKTRGQQVTLSCSPISGHRSVSWYQQTPGQGLQFLFEYFSETQRNKGNFPGRFSGRQFSNSRSEMNVSTLELGDSALYLCASSGGSSGNTIYFGEGSWLTVV.